In this sample, the clone carrying this T cell receptor beta chain turned up many times. Time point denoted: pre-sensitization, week 0. Treatment here: therapeutic diphenylcyclopropenone sensitization with weekly scalp DPC. This record belongs to a study of human T cells and chemical hapten exposure. V lost 5 bases, J lost 1 base, and 19 bases lay in between. Germline lookup yields CDR1 SQVTM and CDR2 ANQGSEA. The CDR3 spans 16 residues. TCRdb redid the calling of the RACE reads with MiXCR, one entry per CDR3 protein. The table lists approximately 370,000 distinct CDR3 sequences, around 5.5% of them singletons.

Sequenced here: whole blood, sampled in connection with sensitization to the hapten diphenylcyclopropenone (DPC). The receptor was isolated from a woman aged 18-29 years with alopecia areata. Some clones in this sample may be carry-over from other donors' samples. The J gene is TRBJ2-3, the V gene TRBV29-1, with D possibly being TRBD1 or TRBD2 (5 bases each). The DNA for the CDR3 is TGCAGCGTTAAGGGACCCCCGGGCGTGGGCACAGATACGCAGTATTTT. The encoded protein is CSVKGPPGVGTDTQYF.